The 23 T cell receptor beta chains presented below share a single source sample, sequenced in a study of vaccination and CD4 T cells after COVID-19. Treatment noted: roughly 11-day PBMC culture with coronavirus spike peptide pools or control peptides (ViraFEST assay). Sequence data for DNA of cultured CD4+ T cells were generated by the Oncomine TCR Beta short-read assay. Using its own MiXCR run on the PCR reads, TCRdb lists one record per CDR3 protein. The sample carries about 14,000 distinct CDR3 sequences, approximately 60% recorded once. These receptors are not linked to any known antigen. Input material: CD4+ T cells from blood, cultured in vitro. The receptors were sampled from a human donor who had recovered from COVID-19.

The chain combines TRBV11-3 with TRBJ2-6; no clear D gene. The CDR3 totals 18 residues. Germline V gene lookup returns CDR1 SGHNT and CDR2 YENEEA. The V gene lost 0 bases and the J gene lost 0 bases, with 12 bases spanning the gap. CDR3 sequence (DNA): TGTGCCAGCAGCTTAGACCCCAGGTTGTTCTCTGGGGCCAACGTCCTGACTTTC. This translates into CASSLDPRLFSGANVLTF. The variable domain in full, with the rest retrieved from reference TRBV11-3 and TRBJ2-6, is EAGVVQSPRYKIIEKKQPVAFWCNPISGHNTLYWYLQNLGQGPELLIRYENEEAVDDSQLPKDRFSAERLKGVDSTLKIQPAELGDSAVYLCASSLDPRLFSGANVLTFGAGSRLTVL.

The chain carries TRBV7-9 and TRBJ2-7; D might be TRBD1 (5 bases). This CDR3 contains 11 residues. CDR1 is SEHNR and CDR2 is FQNEAQ in the germline V gene (reference sequence). V lost 5 bases to trimming and J lost 6 bases, with 8 bases between them. The CDR3 sequence: CASSAGFEQYF. The CDR3 DNA reads TGTGCCAGCAGCGCAGGGTTCGAGCAGTACTTC.

The chain is built from TRBV20-1 and TRBJ2-7; 7 bases fit TRBD2. Trimming removed 2 bases from V and 0 bases from J; junction bases left unmatched: 4. The germline V gene has CDR1 DFQATT and CDR2 SNEGSKA (reference sequence). This CDR3 region has 14 residues. The CDR3 nucleotides are TGCAGTGCTAGAAAAGCGGGGAGCTCCTACGAGCAGTACTTC. As protein: CSARKAGSSYEQYF.

The chain is built from TRBV6-1 and TRBJ1-3; 8 bases line up with TRBD1. This CDR3 contains 16 residues. The germline CDR1 and CDR2 sequences are MNHNS and SASEGT. Trimming removed 6 bases from V and 2 bases from J; junction bases left unmatched: 9. CDR3 nucleotides: TGTGCCAGCAGAGGGGACAGGAGGAAGACTGGAAACACCATATATTTT. Encoded protein: CASRGDRRKTGNTIYF.

Relative to its sample, this clonotype is medium-sized. The chain joins TRBV20-1 to TRBJ2-5; 7 bases fit TRBD1. The germline V gene has CDR1 DFQATT and CDR2 SNEGSKA (reference sequence). V lost 1 base to trimming and J lost 0 bases; unmatched junction nucleotides: 2. The CDR3 runs 14 residues. The CDR3 is CSARGGQNQETQYF. CDR3 in DNA: TGCAGTGCTAGAGGGGGACAGAACCAAGAGACCCAGTACTTC.

A word on this clonotype: Mismatch with germline at one junction end may stem from a read error. This chain uses TRBV4-1 with TRBJ2-5; D is ambiguous. The CDR3 has 13 amino acids. Germline V gene sequence: CDR1 MGHRA, CDR2 YSYEKL. The CDR3 region is CASSQGAFETQYF. Written as DNA, the CDR3 is TGCGCCAGCAGCCAAGGCGCGTTTGAGACCCAATACTTC.

V usage is TRBV20-1 and J usage is TRBJ1-6; D remains unclear. This CDR3 contains 15 residues. Germline assignment: CDR1 DFQATT and CDR2 SNEGSKA (reference sequence). Trimming shortened V by 0 bases and J by 0 bases, and 6 bases separated the two germline ends. In DNA form, the CDR3 reads TGCAGTGCTAGAGATGCCAGCTCCTATAATTCACCCCTCCACTTT. Translation: CSARDASSYNSPLHF.

The chain is built from TRBV6-1 and TRBJ1-3; 7 positions match TRBD1. V lost 6 bases, J lost 2 bases, and 1 base stayed unmatched. This CDR3 contains 13 residues. Germline lookup yields CDR1 MNHNS and CDR2 SASEGT. This CDR3 reads CASSQGAGNTIYF. The CDR3 coding sequence is TGTGCCAGCAGCCAGGGGGCTGGAAACACCATATATTTT.

The V call is TRBV2, the J call TRBJ2-5; TRBD2 matches at 8 bases. The ends lost 3 bases at V and 5 bases at J; junction bases unmatched: 5. Germline loops: CDR1 SNHLY, CDR2 FYNNEI. The CDR3 totals 14 residues. The chain's CDR3 is CASSEVSGAETQYF. The CDR3 DNA is TGTGCCAGCAGTGAGGTTAGCGGGGCCGAGACCCAGTACTTC.

The CDR3 coding sequence is TGTGCCAGCAGTGACGTGGGGTATGGACAGCCCCAGCATTTT. Translating gives CASSDVGYGQPQHF. The chain employs TRBV2 and TRBJ1-5; D remains unclear. Germline V gene lookup returns CDR1 SNHLY and CDR2 FYNNEI. Trimming took off 3 bases at V and 7 bases at J, with 13 bases between the two ends. The CDR3 is made up of 14 amino acids.

The rearrangement uses TRBV5-4 and TRBJ1-2, with 9 nucleotides matching TRBD1. The CDR3 contains 15 residues. Germline CDR1 is SGHNT and CDR2 is YYREEE (reference sequence). The V segment lost 4 bases and the J segment 1 base; nucleotides outside the gene matches: 5. CDR3 sequence reads: CASSPGQGGNYGYTF. In DNA form, the CDR3 reads TGTGCCAGCAGCCCGGGACAGGGAGGTAACTATGGCTACACCTTC. Complete variable domain (other parts from reference TRBV5-4 and TRBJ1-2): ETGVTQSPTHLIKTRGQQVTLRCSSQSGHNTVSWYQQALGQGPQFIFQYYREEENGRGNFPPRFSGLQFPNYSSELNVNALELDDSALYLCASSPGQGGNYGYTFGSGTRLTVV.

This clonotype was observed once. The V gene is TRBV19, the J gene TRBJ2-1; D remains ambiguous. V dropped 5 bases and J dropped 5 bases, with 13 bases sitting between them. The CDR3 is 14 residues long. Germline CDR1 is LNHDA and CDR2 is SQIVND (reference sequence). This CDR3 is CASSLPKFHNEQFF. The CDR3 nucleotides read TGTGCCAGTAGTCTCCCGAAATTCCACAATGAGCAGTTCTTC.

This clonotype was observed a handful of times. The rearrangement uses TRBV6-1 and TRBJ1-5; 10 nucleotides match TRBD1. The CDR3 runs to 18 residues. Germline values: CDR1 MNHNS, CDR2 SASEGT. J was trimmed by 2 bases and V by 6 bases; bases with no gene match: 13. DNA of the CDR3: TGTGCCAGCAGGGAACCGGACAGGGGGAAGGGGGGCAATCAGCCCCAGCATTTT. It is translated as CASREPDRGKGGNQPQHF.

The chain carries TRBV12-3 or TRBV12-4 and TRBJ2-3, with no clear D. The CDR3 is 12 amino acids. V was shortened by 2 bases and J by 4 bases, with 4 bases between the two germline ends. CDR3 in DNA: TGTGCCAGCAGTTTAAGCCCAGATACGCAGTATTTT. Amino acids: CASSLSPDTQYF.

By sample share, this clonotype is hyperexpanded. V usage is TRBV20-1 and J usage is TRBJ2-3; D is perhaps TRBD2 (6 bases). The germline gives CDR1 DFQATT, CDR2 SNEGSKA (reference sequence). This CDR3 has 13 residues. CDR3 loop: CSAAGLSTDTQYF. CDR3 nucleotides: TGCAGCGCCGCGGGACTTAGCACAGATACGCAGTATTTT.

This clonotype was seen just once. The V and J genes are TRBV6-1 and TRBJ2-7; 9 bases match TRBD1. The CDR3 contains 14 residues. The V and J ends lost 6 bases and 4 bases, in that order; junction bases with no gene match: 7. From germline, CDR1 is MNHNS and CDR2 SASEGT. The DNA for the CDR3 is TGTGCCAGCAGCCCCCCGGGACAGGGATACGAGCAGTACTTC. Amino acid sequence: CASSPPGQGYEQYF.

The CDR3: CASSLGSGDETQYF. CDR3 sequence (DNA): TGTGCCAGCAGCTTAGGTAGCGGGGACGAGACCCAGTACTTC. This sequence joins TRBV11-2 and TRBJ2-5, with 8 bases matching TRBD2. The junction had 3 bases not matched to a gene; V was cut back by 1 base and J by 5 bases. Germline V gene sequence: CDR1 SGHAT, CDR2 FQNNGV. CDR3 length: 14 amino acids.

The chain has TRBV7-6 and TRBJ2-4, with D perhaps assigned TRBD1 or TRBD2 (5 bases each). V was clipped by 5 bases and J by 0 bases, with 14 bases between them. CDR1 SGHVS and CDR2 FNYEAQ come from the germline V gene. This CDR3 comprises 16 residues. The DNA for the CDR3 is TGTGCCAGCAGCAGGGGACCCTTTTTAGCCAAAAACATTCAGTACTTC. It yields the protein CASSRGPFLAKNIQYF.

The chain has TRBV5-4 and TRBJ1-1; D is undetermined. CDR1 SGHNT and CDR2 YYREEE come from the germline V gene (reference sequence). The CDR3 consists of 15 residues. Trimming cost V 1 base and J 7 bases, with 17 bases left between them. DNA for the CDR3: TGTGCCAGCAGCTTGATCGGGCAGAGCAAGGGTGAAGCTTTCTTT. Protein sequence: CASSLIGQSKGEAFF.

The chain is built from TRBV19 and TRBJ2-2, with D perhaps given as TRBD1 or TRBD2 (6 bases each). V was trimmed by 1 base and J by 5 bases, leaving 11 bases between them. The germline V gene encodes CDR1 LNHDA and CDR2 SQIVND (reference sequence). The CDR3 is 15 amino acids. The CDR3 DNA is TGTGCCAGTAGTATAGGGAGGGGGTCGACCGGGGAGCTGTTTTTT. This encodes CASSIGRGSTGELFF.

The DNA of the CDR3 is TGCGCCAGCAGCTTGGGCGGGGTTAGCACAGATACGCAGTATTTT. Translating gives CASSLGGVSTDTQYF. This chain joins TRBV5-1 and TRBJ2-3, with D possibly being TRBD2 (6 bases). The V gene lost 0 bases and the J gene lost 0 bases, with 8 bases spanning the gap. Germline CDR1 SGHRS, CDR2 YFSETQ. This CDR3 is 15 amino acids long.

The rearrangement joins TRBV2 to TRBJ1-2, with D possibly matching TRBD1 (6 bases). The V and J ends lost 6 bases and 6 bases respectively, with 14 bases between them. There are 13 residues in the CDR3. Per germline, CDR1 SNHLY and CDR2 FYNNEI. The DNA for the CDR3 is TGTGCCAGCAGCGACACAGGGACCAATGGCTACACCTTC. This gives the protein CASSDTGTNGYTF.

The CDR3 DNA reads TGTGCCAGCAGTGAGCGATTCAGAGGAGATACGCAGTATTTT. Translated, it gives CASSERFRGDTQYF. The chain carries TRBV2 and TRBJ2-3; D is undetermined. The germline CDR1 and CDR2 sequences are SNHLY and FYNNEI. This CDR3 region has 14 residues. The V end lost 3 bases, the J end lost 5 bases, and 12 bases lay between the germline ends.